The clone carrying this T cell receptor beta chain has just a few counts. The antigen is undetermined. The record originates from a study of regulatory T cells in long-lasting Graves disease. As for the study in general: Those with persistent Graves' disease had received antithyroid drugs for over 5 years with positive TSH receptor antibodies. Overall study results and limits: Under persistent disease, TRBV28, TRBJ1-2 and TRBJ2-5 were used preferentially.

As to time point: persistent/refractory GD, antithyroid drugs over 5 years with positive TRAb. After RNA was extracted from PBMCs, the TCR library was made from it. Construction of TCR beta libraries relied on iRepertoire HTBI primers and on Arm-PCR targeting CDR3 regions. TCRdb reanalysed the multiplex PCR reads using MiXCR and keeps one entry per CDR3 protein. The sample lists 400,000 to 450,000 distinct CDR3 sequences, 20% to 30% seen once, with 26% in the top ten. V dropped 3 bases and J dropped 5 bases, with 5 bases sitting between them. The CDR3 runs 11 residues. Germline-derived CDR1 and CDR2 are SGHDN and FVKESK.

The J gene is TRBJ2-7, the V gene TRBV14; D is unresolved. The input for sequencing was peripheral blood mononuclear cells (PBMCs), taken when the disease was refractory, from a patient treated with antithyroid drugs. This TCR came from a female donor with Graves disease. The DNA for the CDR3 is TGTGCCAGCAGCCAGGTAGACGAGCAGTACTTC. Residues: CASSQVDEQYF.